The TCR beta chain described here comes from a study of early T cells in non-severe SARS-CoV-2 infection (dated by TCRdb to the early 2020s). As for the study more broadly: Bulk RNA from unsorted whole blood was used for TCR sequencing, so alpha and beta chains could not be paired.

V loses 5 bases of germline sequence and J loses 7 bases, and the interval between the two ends is 9 bases. The germline V gene (reference sequence) specifies LGHDT as CDR1 and YNNKEL as CDR2. Spanning cysteine to phenylalanine, the CDR3 consists of 12 amino acids. Only CDR3 DNA is held: 36 bases, read in frame from base 1. A case-control design nested within a healthcare worker cohort in London, UK, was used, with weekly nasopharyngeal swab PCR tests and blood sampling performed. Healthcare workers were enrolled in the week of the UK lockdown, from 23 to 31 March 2020, and were followed every week for up to roughly 16 weeks. What the research found in general, with its limitations: VDJdb matching was skewed toward anti-spike CD8 responses, so virus-specific expansions were likely underestimated and private and CD4 specificities were missed.

The protocol used for the library was 5' RACE. The sequencer listed for this sample is NextSeq 500. Unique molecular identifiers were attached to individual cDNA molecules in the TCR library protocol so that sequencing error and PCR bias could be corrected. Both TCR alpha and beta chains were sequenced, and tight co-correlation was observed between alpha and beta sequence abundances in each sample. Per the authors' processing: Decombinator V4 was used to perform V gene, J gene and CDR3 annotation of TCR sequences. Expanded TCRs were defined as changing significantly between any two time points under a Poisson model with p below 0.0001. TCR abundances were normalised to the total number of TCRs sequenced per sample and were expressed as counts per million. TRAV1-2 paired with TRAJ12, TRAJ20 or TRAJ33 defined MAIT TCRs, while TRAV10 paired with TRAJ18 defined iNKT TCRs. VDJdb, accessed on 1 November 2021, was searched for TCRs annotated for CMV, EBV and SARS-CoV-2, and TCRs annotated for more than one antigen were excluded. TCRdb ran its own pipeline on the public reads, namely fastp trimming at Q25 and MiXCR clone calling, and kept in-frame beta chains. Entries that share a CDR3 protein sequence are merged under the most common genes and DNA. The authors' filters were not applied to this entry. Across this sample there are about 52,000 distinct CDR3 sequences, with more than 9.5% seen only once. Of the sample, roughly 13% falls within the top ten clones.

This clonotype has at least ten counts. No antigen is known for it. There are no base qualities to consult, and no much larger clone falls within one base. In this chain, TRBV3-1 is recombined with TRBJ1-5; a weak D assignment points to TRBD1 (6 bases agree). The clonotype comes from an adult who was a healthcare worker with PCR-confirmed SARS-CoV-2 infection or an uninfected control (not recorded which). The sample comprised whole blood. The CDR3: CASSARGQPQHF. At the DNA level, the sequence is TGTGCCAGCAGCGCCAGGGGCCAGCCCCAGCATTTT.